This TCR beta chain was sequenced during a study of blood T cell repertoires in COVID-19. About the study: The United States, Italy and Spain were the sources of the acute and convalescent COVID-19 samples.

Authors' processing steps: Scientists estimated how many nucleated cells there were by amplifying reference gene primers. Measured with immunoSEQ multiplex PCR; TCRdb has only the in-frame clones, and not every one. The V and J calls and clone size were taken over from that table, and D and trimming were inferred from the DNA. The table includes about 50,000 clones, around 80% detected once. This CDR3 is 12 amino acids long. V lost 2 bases to trimming and J lost 8 bases, with 9 bases between them. The receptor was isolated from a woman between 45 and 60 years old with acute COVID-19. The source material was PBMCs or T cells enriched from blood (not recorded which). This chain joins TRBV12-3 or TRBV12-4 and TRBJ1-2; D unresolved. CDR3 nucleotide sequence: TGTGCCAGCAGTTTATCGGGTCGGGGCTACACCTTC. Protein product: CASSLSGRGYTF.